This T cell receptor beta chain was sequenced for a study of CD4 and CD8 cells across lung adenocarcinoma regions. Per the germline V gene, CDR1 is SGHTA and CDR2 is FQGNSA. V lost 4 bases and J 10 bases, leaving 20 bases between the germline ends. The CDR3 is 15 residues long. Using its own MiXCR run on the PCR reads, TCRdb lists one record per CDR3 protein. The table includes under 6,000 distinct CDR3 sequences, roughly 50% detected once. This clonotype was seen only once. Sequencing used CD8+ T cells from the margin of a lung tumor. V and J are TRBV7-2 and TRBJ2-1, with D possibly TRBD1 on 7 matching bases. The TCR sequence derives from a male donor with lung adenocarcinoma. The CD4 and CD8 labels of this study may be unreliable. The CDR3 nucleotides read TGTGCCAGCAGCTCGACAGGGTGGGAGCGGGCCGAGCAGTTCTTC. Protein product: CASSSTGWERAEQFF.